These T cell receptor beta chains were read from a single sample in a study of regulatory T cells in long-lasting Graves disease. One entry per CDR3 protein results from TCRdb running MiXCR on the multiplex PCR reads. The sample has approximately 540,000 distinct CDR3 sequences, 12% seen once. The sample was also reused in another study, on T cells in Graves' hyperthyroidism and ophthalmopathy.

The sample in question was peripheral blood mononuclear cells (PBMCs), obtained at new diagnosis, from a patient treated with antithyroid drugs. The receptors shown here come from a woman aged 30 to 39 with Graves disease. CDR3s include the opening cysteine and the closing phenylalanine or tryptophan. D genes are given only for firm matches. Part of the rows lack a size; the others show once, few, many or a class for expanded clones.

v_gene	abundance	j_gene	d_gene	CDR3aa	CDR3nt
TRBV29-1	many	TRBJ2-4	.	CSVVVGSENIQYF	TGCAGCGTGGTGGTAGGGTCAGAAAACATTCAGTACTTC
TRBV6-1	.	TRBJ2-1	TRBD2	CASSELAEYNEQFF	TGTGCCAGCAGCGAACTAGCGGAGTACAATGAGCAGTTCTTC
TRBV28	many	TRBJ2-2	.	CASSGQHPSLGTGELFF	TGTGCCAGCAGTGGACAACATCCATCTCTGGGCACCGGGGAGCTGTTTTTT
TRBV9	few	TRBJ2-5	.	CASSVGAGQETQYF	TGTGCCAGCAGCGTAGGGGCGGGACAAGAGACCCAGTACTTC
TRBV7-8	many	TRBJ2-5	TRBD2	CASSLGWREGKETQYF	TGTGCCAGCAGCTTAGGGTGGCGGGAGGGAAAAGAGACCCAGTACTTC
TRBV7-2	once	TRBJ2-7	TRBD1	CASSPGQRYEQYF	TGTGCCAGCAGCCCGGGACAGAGGTACGAGCAGTACTTC
TRBV29-1	.	TRBJ2-4	.	CSVRTVGTKNIQYF	TGCAGCGTAAGGACCGTTGGGACCAAAAACATTCAGTACTTC
TRBV20-1	many	TRBJ2-1	.	CSAIYSGEDLSSYNEQFF	TGCAGTGCTATTTACTCAGGGGAGGACCTGAGCTCCTACAATGAGCAGTTCTTC
TRBV19	many	TRBJ2-1	TRBD2	CASSILIAGGSYNEQFF	TGTGCCAGTAGTATCCTCATAGCGGGAGGTTCCTACAATGAGCAGTTCTTC
TRBV12-3/TRBV12-4	many	TRBJ1-5	.	CASSLSFGNQPQHF	TGTGCCAGCAGTTTAAGTTTTGGCAATCAGCCCCAGCATTTT
TRBV2	.	TRBJ1-6	.	CASSDGRDSPLHF	TGTGCCAGCAGTGATGGCAGGGATTCACCCCTCCACTTT
TRBV25-1	many	TRBJ1-6	.	CASSEWGGWTLHF	TGTGCCAGCAGTGAATGGGGGGGTTGGACCCTCCACTTT
TRBV29-1	many	TRBJ2-7	TRBD2	CSVEGGLAGNYEQYF	TGCAGCGTTGAAGGTGGGCTAGCGGGGAACTACGAGCAGTACTTC
TRBV12-3/TRBV12-4	.	TRBJ2-1	.	CASSTHSGSGNEQFF	TGTGCCAGCAGCACCCACAGTGGGAGTGGGAATGAGCAGTTCTTC
TRBV11-3	many	TRBJ1-1	.	CASSSGGSWGLNTEAFF	TGTGCCAGCAGCTCCGGGGGTTCCTGGGGTTTGAACACTGAAGCTTTCTTT
TRBV29-1	many	TRBJ1-2	.	CSVELHLGADDYGYTF	TGCAGCGTTGAACTCCACTTGGGGGCGGACGACTATGGCTACACCTTC
TRBV10-2	once	TRBJ2-1	.	CASRPLAGTYNEQFF	TGCGCCAGCAGGCCCCTCGCGGGCACCTACAATGAGCAGTTCTTC
TRBV13	few	TRBJ2-2	.	CASSHSFSSWSGELFF	TGTGCCAGCAGCCACTCTTTCTCTAGCTGGAGCGGGGAGCTGTTTTTT
TRBV5-4	many	TRBJ2-1	.	CASSLFRDGGNEQFF	TGTGCCAGCAGCTTGTTCCGGGATGGCGGTAATGAGCAGTTCTTC
TRBV11-2	many	TRBJ2-3	TRBD2	CASSPGTSETDTQYF	TGTGCCAGCAGCCCGGGGACTAGCGAAACAGATACGCAGTATTTT
TRBV9	many	TRBJ2-2	.	CASSPRGGETGELFF	TGTGCCAGCAGCCCGAGGGGGGGGGAGACCGGGGAGCTGTTTTTT
TRBV6-2/TRBV6-3	many	TRBJ2-7	.	CASSQQQSDEQYF	TGTGCCAGCAGCCAGCAACAATCAGACGAGCAGTACTTC
TRBV5-1	many	TRBJ2-2	TRBD2	CASSLSTSGAGELFF	TGCGCCAGCAGCTTGTCTACTAGCGGAGCCGGGGAGCTGTTTTTT
TRBV11-2	many	TRBJ2-1	TRBD1	CASSSDRDEQFF	TGTGCCAGCAGCTCGGACAGGGATGAGCAGTTCTTC
TRBV24-1	few	TRBJ1-4	.	CATSRASNEKLFF	TGTGCCACCAGTAGAGCTTCTAATGAAAAACTGTTTTTT
TRBV7-9	few	TRBJ2-5	.	CASSLVAGAGTQYF	TGTGCCAGCAGCTTAGTAGCAGGGGCTGGGACCCAGTACTTC
TRBV2	many	TRBJ2-7	.	CASRRQIYEQYF	TGTGCCAGCAGAAGACAGATCTACGAGCAGTACTTC
TRBV2	many	TRBJ2-3	.	CASQRTPTDTQYF	TGTGCCAGCCAGAGGACGCCTACGGATACGCAGTATTTT
TRBV2	many	TRBJ2-5	.	CASSETYSNQETQYF	TGTGCCAGCAGTGAAACTTACAGCAACCAAGAGACCCAGTACTTC
TRBV4-1	.	TRBJ2-3	TRBD2	CASSQDLPSGWRDTQYF	TGCGCCAGCAGCCAAGATTTGCCTAGCGGATGGAGGGATACGCAGTATTTT
TRBV7-9	many	TRBJ2-7	.	CASSLDVAYEQYF	TGTGCCAGCAGCTTAGACGTAGCCTACGAGCAGTACTTC
TRBV20-1	few	TRBJ1-1	.	CSASGTMNTEAFF	TGCAGTGCTTCCGGGACAATGAACACTGAAGCTTTCTTT
TRBV6-2/TRBV6-3	many	TRBJ1-2	.	CASSSEWRSAYGYTF	TGTGCCAGCAGTTCCGAGTGGAGGTCGGCTTATGGCTACACCTTC
TRBV11-2	many	TRBJ2-7	TRBD2	CASSRRLAGYYEQYF	TGTGCCAGCAGCCGCAGACTAGCGGGGTACTACGAGCAGTACTTC
TRBV24-1	many	TRBJ1-1	.	CATRANRDGGEAFF	TGTGCCACGAGGGCAAACCGGGACGGTGGTGAAGCTTTCTTT
TRBV20-1	many	TRBJ2-5	TRBD2	CSARRSLAGGKETQYF	TGCAGTGCCCGCCGTTCGCTAGCGGGAGGAAAAGAGACCCAGTACTTC
TRBV6-2/TRBV6-3	few	TRBJ2-2	TRBD2	CASSPLAGGPTGELFF	TGTGCCAGCAGTCCTCTAGCGGGAGGGCCCACCGGGGAGCTGTTTTTT
TRBV18	many	TRBJ2-3	TRBD1	CASSPPDRGRTDTQYF	TGTGCCAGCTCACCACCGGACAGGGGACGCACAGATACGCAGTATTTT
TRBV5-1	.	TRBJ2-7	.	CASSLETNSYEQYF	TGCGCCAGCAGCTTGGAGACAAACTCCTACGAGCAGTACTTC
TRBV24-1	.	TRBJ1-1	.	CATSDSEVGTEAFF	TGTGCCACCAGTGATTCCGAAGTCGGGACTGAAGCTTTCTTT
TRBV29-1	.	TRBJ2-7	TRBD2	CSVDSGDSYEQYF	TGCAGCGTTGATAGCGGGGACTCCTACGAGCAGTACTTC
TRBV6-1	many	TRBJ1-5	TRBD1	CASSVTGTGYNQPQHF	TGTGCCAGCAGTGTGACCGGGACAGGCTACAATCAGCCCCAGCATTTT